This TCR beta chain was found in a study of Graves' ophthalmopathy and Graves' hyperthyroidism. Study-level results: Between ophthalmopathy and stable hyperthyroidism, a 13-signature model drew a separation with around 90% sensitivity and about 81% specificity. Among thyroid clonotypes expanded above 0.001 frequency, most also appeared in blood.

Amplification of the TCR beta CDR3 regions used RNA transcripts (as template). An opening RT-PCR round employed HTBI primers and preceded a second-round multiplex PCR. TCRdb processed the multiplex PCR reads anew with MiXCR; each CDR3 protein has one entry. The table records a few hundred thousand distinct CDR3 sequences, more than 20% of them present only once. The CDR3 has 15 residues. Per germline, CDR1 DFQATT and CDR2 SNEGSKA (reference sequence). V shed 6 bases, J shed 2 bases, and the junction held 6 bases outside the gene matches. The table lists this clonotype with many counts. Its antigen is not known. The starting material, more than 8 ml of fresh peripheral blood, provided the PBMCs.

Specimen: peripheral blood. The origin of this receptor is a woman aged 18-35 years with stable Graves' hyperthyroidism. The V gene is TRBV20-1, the J gene TRBJ2-3; the match to TRBD2 covers 12 bases. The CDR3, as DNA: TGCAGTGCCCGTACTAGCGGGAGGACCACAGATACGCAGTATTTT. Its translation: CSARTSGRTTDTQYF.